Shown below are 2 T cell receptor beta chains from a single sample sequenced in a study of Ad26.COV2.S vaccination and SARS-CoV-2 variants. The protocol was immunoSEQ multiplex PCR, while the TCRdb copy is restricted to in-frame clones and leaves out a portion. The table shows approximately 450,000 clones, with roughly 90% occurring only once. Noted treatment: some 20 received Ad26.COV2.S at low or high dose, single or two shots; 5 received placebo; per-sample allocation not given. After the first vaccine or placebo injection, samples were drawn on day 63. The sequenced sample was peripheral blood, obtained in a trial of Ad26.COV2.S vaccine versus placebo. The receptors stem from a person between 18 and 59 years old who received the Ad26.COV2.S COVID-19 vaccine or a placebo.

The chain has TRBV5-4 and TRBJ2-3, with D possibly called TRBD1 or TRBD2 (5 bases each). Germline V gene sequence: CDR1 SGHNT, CDR2 YYREEE (reference sequence). CDR3 length: 15 amino acids. Deletions cut 4 bases from V and 2 bases from J, with 14 bases between. The CDR3, as DNA: TGTGCCAGCAGCATTGGAAGGGGACCCACAGATACGCAGTATTTT. It codes for CASSIGRGPTDTQYF.

This chain joins TRBV11-3 and TRBJ2-1; tentatively, D is TRBD2 (5 bases). Germline V gene data show CDR1 as SGHNT and CDR2 as YENEEA. V gave up 1 base and J gave up 0 bases, with 7 bases separating them. The CDR3 spans 15 residues. As DNA, the CDR3 is TGTGCCAGCAGCTTAGGGAGCGGCTCCTACAATGAGCAGTTCTTC. Its translation: CASSLGSGSYNEQFF.